Shown below are 18 T cell receptor beta chains from a single sample sequenced in a study of shared clonotypes between healthy human individuals. The table came from immunoSEQ multiplex PCR; TCRdb's copy has only in-frame clones and leaves some out. The data contain around 2,000,000 clones, 85% to 95% of them singletons. Material: naive CD4+ T cells sorted from blood. The subset is: CD45RA+ positively selected. The receptors here all came from a young man in good health.

This clone was found once. The gene calls are TRBV27 and TRBJ1-2; 7 bases fit TRBD1. From germline, CDR1 is MNHEY and CDR2 SMNVEV (reference sequence). V shed 6 bases and J 4 bases; nucleotides not matched to a gene: 5. This CDR3 spans 13 amino acids. The CDR3 spells CASRAGGRYGYTF. CDR3 in DNA: TGTGCCAGCAGGGCAGGGGGTCGCTATGGCTACACCTTC.

This clone came up once. The genes are TRBV4-3 and TRBJ2-3; D gene ambiguous. The germline gives CDR1 LGHNA, CDR2 YSLEER. Trimming stripped 5 bases from V and 1 base from J, with 7 bases between. This CDR3 has 13 amino acids. The CDR3 here is CASSSEGTDTQYF. The CDR3, as DNA: TGCGCCAGCAGCTCCGAGGGCACAGATACGCAGTATTTT.

V and J are TRBV27 and TRBJ1-5; D not certain. This CDR3 contains 17 residues. The germline V and J ends were trimmed by 3 bases and 0 bases, with 15 bases remaining between them. The germline V gene encodes CDR1 MNHEY and CDR2 SMNVEV (reference sequence). CDR3 DNA sequence: TGTGCCAGCAGTTTCGGTGGAAACTCCTATAGCAATCAGCCCCAGCATTTT. Translated, it gives CASSFGGNSYSNQPQHF.

As to this clone: Other DNA sequences in the sample encode the same CDR3. This CDR3 reads CASSLRRGDEQFF. CDR3 DNA sequence: TGTGCCAGCAGCTTACGCAGGGGCGATGAGCAGTTCTTC. J is TRBJ2-1 and V is TRBV7-2; the D gene is possibly TRBD1 (6 bases). Trimming stripped 2 bases from V and 8 bases from J, with 10 bases between. CDR3 length equals 13 residues. Germline assignment: CDR1 SGHTA and CDR2 FQGNSA.

The chain recombines TRBV27 with TRBJ2-2, with D tentatively TRBD1 (5 bases). The V gene's germline CDR1 is MNHEY and CDR2 SMNVEV (reference sequence). The CDR3 consists of 16 residues. V lost 6 bases to trimming and J lost 1 base, with 15 bases between them. Here the CDR3 reads CASSFLRDRNTGELFF. The CDR3 DNA reads as TGTGCCAGCAGCTTTCTCCGCGACAGGAACACCGGGGAGCTGTTTTTT.

The chain combines TRBV9 with TRBJ2-3; D is unresolved. The V and J ends lost 5 bases and 8 bases respectively, with 12 bases between them. This CDR3 comprises 12 residues. CDR1 and CDR2 (germline): SGDLS, YYNGEE. The CDR3 nucleotides read TGTGCCAGCAGATCAGAGCCGGGTACGCAGTATTTT. Protein sequence: CASRSEPGTQYF.

The V gene is TRBV4-3, the J gene TRBJ2-1, with D perhaps TRBD1 (6 bases). This CDR3 has 16 residues. V was pared by 0 bases and J by 0 bases, with 9 bases between. The germline V gene encodes CDR1 LGHNA and CDR2 YSLEER. The CDR3 reads CASSQDQGGSYNEQFF. Written as DNA, the CDR3 is TGCGCCAGCAGCCAAGATCAAGGGGGCTCCTACAATGAGCAGTTCTTC.

Concerning this clone: A read error may produce the germline difference seen at one junction end. The chain uses TRBV7-7 and TRBJ2-1; D ambiguous. Per the germline V gene, CDR1 is SSHAT and CDR2 is FNYEAQ (reference sequence). The CDR3 contains 15 residues. The CDR3 DNA reads TGTGCTAGCAGCTTAGGTCCCTTAGGTTATAATGAGCAGTTCTTC. Translation: CASSLGPLGYNEQFF.

The chain is built from TRBV9 and TRBJ2-1; D is possibly TRBD2 (6 bases). Trimming stripped 0 bases from V and 5 bases from J, with 12 bases between. Germline V gene lookup returns CDR1 SGDLS and CDR2 YYNGEE. This CDR3 has 15 amino acids. CDR3 sequence: CASSVEGLGNNEQFF. The CDR3 DNA reads TGTGCCAGCAGCGTAGAGGGACTGGGGAACAATGAGCAGTTCTTC. The full variable domain, with the rest looked up from reference TRBV9 and TRBJ2-1, is DSGVTQTPKHLITATGQRVTLRCSPRSGDLSVYWYQQSLDQGLQFLIQYYNGEERAKGNILERFSAQQFPDLHSELNLSSLELGDSALYFCASSVEGLGNNEQFFGPGTRLTVL.

The chain employs TRBV28 and TRBJ2-7; the D gene could be TRBD1 or TRBD2 (6 bases each). There are 15 residues in the CDR3. Germline CDR1 and CDR2: MDHEN and SYDVKM. V lost 2 bases, J lost 2 bases, and 13 bases lay in between. CDR3 loop: CASSLAGRGTYEQYF. The CDR3 DNA follows: TGTGCCAGCAGTTTAGCGGGAAGGGGGACCTACGAGCAGTACTTC. Full variable domain (remainder filled in from reference TRBV28 and TRBJ2-7): DVKVTQSSRYLVKRTGEKVFLECVQDMDHENMFWYRQDPGLGLRLIYFSYDVKMKEKGDIPEGYSVSREKKERFSLILESASTNQTSMYLCASSLAGRGTYEQYFGPGTRLTVT.

The rearrangement uses TRBV18 and TRBJ1-2; the D gene is possibly TRBD1 (6 bases). In germline, CDR1 is KGHSH, CDR2 LQKENI. This CDR3 has 14 amino acids. Trimming left V 4 bases short and J 3 bases short, with 12 bases between. CDR3 nucleotide sequence: TGTGCCAGCTCACGGCCACAGGGAGACTATGGCTACACCTTC. As protein: CASSRPQGDYGYTF.

Details on this clone: In the same sample, other DNA sequences code for this CDR3. This sequence joins TRBV5-1 and TRBJ2-2; D uncertain. The ends were cut back, 2 bases at V and 8 bases at J, with 7 bases in the middle. The CDR3 spans 12 residues. CDR1 and CDR2 from the germline V gene are SGHRS and YFSETQ. CDR3 sequence (DNA): TGCGCCAGCAGCTTAGACCTAGGGGAGCTGTTTTTT. This encodes CASSLDLGELFF.

This chain uses TRBV2 with TRBJ2-1, with 10 bases that match TRBD2. Trimming took 3 bases from V and 7 from J; bases not matched to a gene: 9. Germline V gene sequence: CDR1 SNHLY, CDR2 FYNNEI. This CDR3 comprises 16 residues. The CDR3 protein is CASSEVFSGGLNEQFF. CDR3 DNA sequence: TGTGCCAGCAGTGAGGTTTTTAGCGGGGGGTTGAATGAGCAGTTCTTC.

The chain is built from TRBV7-9 and TRBJ2-3, with 9 positions matching TRBD2. The CDR3 extends over 15 amino acids. The germline V gene encodes CDR1 SEHNR and CDR2 FQNEAQ (reference sequence). With V trimmed by 5 bases and J by 4 bases, 7 bases remained unmatched. CDR3 residues: CASSPSGRQADTQYF. The CDR3, as DNA: TGTGCCAGCAGCCCGAGCGGGAGGCAGGCAGATACGCAGTATTTT.

Comment on this clone: Different DNA sequences within this sample yield the same CDR3. The CDR3 bases are TGTGCCAGCAGCTTAGCGGGAGGGCAAGAGACCCAGTACTTC. It is translated as CASSLAGGQETQYF. The rearrangement joins TRBV11-2 to TRBJ2-5, with 8 bases aligning to TRBD2. The CDR3 has 14 amino acids. The V gene end was trimmed by 1 base and the J gene end by 2 bases; junction bases not matched to a gene: 0. Per germline, CDR1 SGHAT and CDR2 FQNNGV.

The chain couples TRBV5-1 to TRBJ2-4; 14 bases fit TRBD2. J lost 8 bases, V lost 4 bases, and 8 bases had no gene match. CDR1 is SGHRS and CDR2 is YFSETQ in the germline V gene. The CDR3 is made up of 16 amino acids. The CDR3: CASSPTTSGRADIQYF. The CDR3 DNA reads TGCGCCAGCAGCCCGACGACTAGCGGGAGGGCGGACATTCAGTACTTC. Combining the CDR3 with reference TRBV5-1 and TRBJ2-4 gives the whole variable domain KAGVTQTPRYLIKTRGQQVTLSCSPISGHRSVSWYQQTPGQGLQFLFEYFSETQRNKGNFPGRFSGRQFSNSRSEMNVSTLELGDSALYLCASSPTTSGRADIQYFGAGTRLSVL.

The chain carries TRBV30 and TRBJ2-2; D unresolved. The CDR3 is 11 residues long. Germline assignment: CDR1 GTSNPN and CDR2 SVGIG (reference sequence). V was trimmed by 3 bases and J by 7 bases, leaving 6 bases between them. This CDR3 is CAWRRVGELFF. The CDR3 DNA reads as TGTGCCTGGAGACGCGTCGGGGAGCTGTTTTTT. Full variable domain (rest looked up from reference TRBV30 and TRBJ2-2): SQTIHQWPATLVQPVGSPLSLECTVEGTSNPNLYWYRQAAGRGLQLLFYSVGIGQISSEVPQNLSASRPQDRQFILSSKKLLLSDSGFYLCAWRRVGELFFGEGSRLTVL.

CDR3 region: CASSPLPPPRGGTDTQYF. The CDR3 coding sequence is TGTGCCAGCAGCCCCCTGCCCCCTCCGCGGGGCGGCACAGATACGCAGTATTTT. V gene TRBV7-3 combines with J gene TRBJ2-3, with a possible D match to TRBD2 (6 bases). The CDR3 is 18 amino acids. CDR1 is SGHTA and CDR2 is FQGTGA in the germline V gene. Trimming took off 5 bases at V and 1 base at J, with 22 bases between the two ends.